One and the same sample provided the 4 T cell receptor beta chains below, sequenced in a study of T cells in Graves' hyperthyroidism and ophthalmopathy. RNA transcripts were the template for amplifying TCR beta CDR3 regions. TCR CDR3 regions were first amplified by RT-PCR with HTBI primers. MiXCR was run by TCRdb on the multiplex PCR reads, yielding one entry per CDR3 protein. The sample lists roughly 500,000 distinct CDR3 sequences, 40% to 55% occurring once. Sequenced: peripheral blood or thyroid tissue (not recorded which). The receptors shown here come from an adult woman with Graves' disease, either hyperthyroidism or ophthalmopathy (not recorded which).

The chain carries TRBV3-1 and TRBJ2-7, with 11 bases that match TRBD2. The CDR3 contains 16 residues. J lost 4 bases, V lost 5 bases, and 10 bases had no gene match. CDR1 and CDR2 from the germline V gene are LGHDT and YNNKEL (reference sequence). The DNA for the CDR3 is TGTGCCAGCAGCGCAACCCCATCTAGCGGGAGGTACGAGCAGTACTTC. Amino acid sequence: CASSATPSSGRYEQYF.

This clonotype was counted many times. The chain combines TRBV6-2 or TRBV6-3 with TRBJ2-7; TRBD2 might be the D (5 bases). The ends were cut back, 6 bases at V and 2 bases at J, with 14 bases in the middle. The CDR3 loop spans 14 amino acids. The germline CDR1 and CDR2 sequences are MNHEY and SVGEGT. CDR3 protein: CASRERTHPYEQYF. CDR3 DNA sequence: TGTGCCAGCAGAGAAAGGACTCACCCCTACGAGCAGTACTTC.

The chain recombines TRBV29-1 with TRBJ1-2; D unresolved. Looked up from germline, CDR1 is SQVTM and CDR2 is ANQGSEA. V lost 4 bases and J 5 bases, leaving 14 bases between the germline ends. The CDR3 has 13 residues. CDR3 DNA sequence: TGCAGCGTTGGAGTGGTTTCGAGGTATGGCTACACCTTC. Translated: CSVGVVSRYGYTF.

There are many counts of this clonotype. This chain joins TRBV20-1 and TRBJ1-1, with TRBD1 identical over 10 bases. The J segment lost 3 bases and the V segment lost 3 bases, leaving 4 bases of the junction unmatched. The CDR3 loop spans 14 amino acids. Germline CDR1 reads DFQATT; CDR2 reads SNEGSKA (reference sequence). CDR3 sequence: CSASPGQGYTEAFF. CDR3 DNA sequence: TGCAGTGCTAGCCCGGGACAGGGGTACACTGAAGCTTTCTTT.